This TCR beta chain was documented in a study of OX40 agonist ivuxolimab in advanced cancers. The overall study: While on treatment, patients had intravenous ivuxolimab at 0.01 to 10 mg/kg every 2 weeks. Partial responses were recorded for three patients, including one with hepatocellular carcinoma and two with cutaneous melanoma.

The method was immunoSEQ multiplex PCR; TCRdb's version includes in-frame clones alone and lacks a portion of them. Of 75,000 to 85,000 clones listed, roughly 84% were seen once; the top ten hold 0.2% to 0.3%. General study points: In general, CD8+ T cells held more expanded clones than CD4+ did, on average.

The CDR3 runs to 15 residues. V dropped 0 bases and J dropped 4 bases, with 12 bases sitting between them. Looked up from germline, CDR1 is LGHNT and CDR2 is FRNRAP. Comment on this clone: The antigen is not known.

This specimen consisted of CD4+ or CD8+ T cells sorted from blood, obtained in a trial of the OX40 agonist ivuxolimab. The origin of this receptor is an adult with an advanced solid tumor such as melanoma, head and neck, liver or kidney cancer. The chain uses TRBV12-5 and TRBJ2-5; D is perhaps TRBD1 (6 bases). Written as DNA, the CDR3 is TGTGCTAGTGGTTTGGTAGGACAGACAGGAGAGACCCAGTACTTC. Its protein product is CASGLVGQTGETQYF.